These 6 T cell receptor beta chains came from one sample sequenced in a study of shared clonotypes between healthy human individuals. Only in-frame clones appear in the TCRdb table, and some are missing; sequencing was by immunoSEQ multiplex PCR. This table has roughly 2.5 million clones, around 94% appearing once. The sequencing input was naive CD4+ T cells sorted from blood. Regarding subset: CD45RA+ positively selected. These receptors originate from a man aged 18 to 35 in good health.

V and J are TRBV11-2 and TRBJ2-7; no definite D call. This CDR3 spans 13 amino acids. Germline CDR1 is SGHAT and CDR2 is FQNNGV. The V end was cut by 5 bases, the J end by 5 bases, with 13 bases between. Here the CDR3 reads CASSRNNQNEQYF. The DNA of the CDR3 is TGTGCCAGCAGCCGGAACAATCAGAACGAGCAGTACTTC.

The CDR3 DNA sequence: TGTGCCAGCAGCTTAGACGTGAACGAGCAGTACTTC. Its protein is CASSLDVNEQYF. This sequence joins TRBV7-2 and TRBJ2-7; D is ambiguous. Germline CDR1 is SGHTA and CDR2 is FQGNSA. The ends were cut back, 1 base at V and 5 bases at J, with 6 bases in the middle. The CDR3 spans 12 residues.

Remarks on this clone: Other nucleotide sequences in the sample specify the same CDR3. The rearrangement uses TRBV5-1 and TRBJ2-3; 12 nucleotides match TRBD1. The V gene's germline CDR1 is SGHRS and CDR2 YFSETQ. The CDR3 has 15 amino acids. Trimming removed 4 bases from V and 1 base from J; junction bases left unmatched: 1. Here the CDR3 reads CASSRDRGRTDTQYF. CDR3 DNA: TGCGCCAGCAGCCGGGACAGGGGGCGCACAGATACGCAGTATTTT. The variable domain in full, completed from reference TRBV5-1 and TRBJ2-3, reads KAGVTQTPRYLIKTRGQQVTLSCSPISGHRSVSWYQQTPGQGLQFLFEYFSETQRNKGNFPGRFSGRQFSNSRSEMNVSTLELGDSALYLCASSRDRGRTDTQYFGPGTRLTVL.

This chain joins TRBV7-2 and TRBJ1-2; 7 nucleotides match TRBD1. After removal of 3 bases from V and 6 bases from J, the junction contained 4 bases not matched to a gene. Germline assignment: CDR1 SGHTA and CDR2 FQGNSA. The CDR3 length is 13 residues. CDR3 coding DNA: TGTGCCAGCAGCTTTTACAGGGGTGATGGCTACACCTTC. It translates to CASSFYRGDGYTF. The full variable domain, with the rest looked up from reference TRBV7-2 and TRBJ1-2, is GAGVSQSPSNKVTEKGKDVELRCDPISGHTALYWYRQSLGQGLEFLIYFQGNSAPDKSGLPSDRFSAERTGGSVSTLTIQRTQQEDSAVYLCASSFYRGDGYTFGSGTRLTVV.

A word on this clone: The same CDR3 also results from other DNA sequences found in this sample. The V and J genes are TRBV11-1 and TRBJ1-1; D perhaps matches TRBD1 (5 bases). V was cut by 3 bases and J by 1 base, with 6 bases left in between. This CDR3 spans 13 amino acids. Germline-derived CDR1 and CDR2 are SGHAT and FQDESV (reference sequence). CDR3 coding DNA: TGTGCCAGCAGCTTGCAGGGGAACACTGAAGCTTTCTTT. This encodes CASSLQGNTEAFF.

The gene calls are TRBV9 and TRBJ2-7, with no clear D. Looked up from germline, CDR1 is SGDLS and CDR2 is YYNGEE. CDR3 length: 15 amino acids. V lost 0 bases, J lost 0 bases, and 10 bases lay in between. CDR3 protein: CASSVDGGDSYEQYF. As DNA, the CDR3 is TGTGCCAGCAGCGTAGATGGCGGTGACTCCTACGAGCAGTACTTC.